These 10 T cell receptor beta chains came from one sample sequenced in a study of response to subunit inactivated influenza vaccine. Using its own MiXCR run on the RT-PCR reads, TCRdb lists one record per CDR3 protein. The profile covers some 520,000 distinct CDR3 sequences, with 16% appearing a single time and less than 4% taken by the ten largest. The starting material was CD4+ T cells sorted from PBMCs, obtained less than 30 months after vaccination. The receptor source for this set is a man between 50 and 70 years old who received an inactivated influenza vaccine.

The chain carries TRBV11-2 and TRBJ2-7, with 9 positions matching TRBD1. The CDR3 loop spans 14 amino acids. The germline V gene has CDR1 SGHAT and CDR2 FQNNGV. V lost 2 bases and J lost 6; bases outside the gene matches: 5. The CDR3 protein is CASSLRTGEAEQYF. DNA of the CDR3: TGTGCCAGCAGCTTAAGGACAGGGGAGGCCGAGCAGTACTTC. Together with reference TRBV11-2 and TRBJ2-7, the CDR3 gives the full variable domain: EAGVAQSPRYKIIEKRQSVAFWCNPISGHATLYWYQQILGQGPKLLIQFQNNGVVDDSQLPKDRFSAERLKGVDSTLKIQPAKLEDSAVYLCASSLRTGEAEQYFGPGTRLTVT.

This sequence joins TRBV27 and TRBJ2-4; no definite D call. Trimming removed 5 bases at V and 1 base at J, with 18 bases between. This CDR3 region has 17 residues. The V gene's germline CDR1 is MNHEY and CDR2 SMNVEV (reference sequence). The CDR3 sequence is CASSPRLGAFAKNIQYF. CDR3 in DNA: TGTGCCAGCAGTCCCCGACTGGGCGCTTTCGCCAAAAACATTCAGTACTTC.

J is TRBJ2-3 and V is TRBV5-1; 8 bases are a match to TRBD2. J lost 5 bases, V lost 10 bases, and 12 bases had no gene match. The CDR3 loop spans 14 amino acids. CDR1 SGHRS and CDR2 YFSETQ come from the germline V gene. CDR3 region: CASSSGGSLDTQYF. The DNA for the CDR3 is TGCGCCTCTTCAAGCGGGGGCTCGCTAGATACGCAGTATTTT.

This clonotype was counted many times. The chain employs TRBV11-2 and TRBJ2-5; TRBD1 matches 7 bases. This CDR3 comprises 14 residues. Losses at the gene ends were 1 base for V and 2 bases for J; bases not matched to a gene: 1. CDR1 is SGHAT, CDR2 FQNNGV, per germline. CDR3 protein: CASSLGRGQETQYF. The CDR3 DNA reads as TGTGCCAGCAGCTTAGGCAGGGGGCAAGAGACCCAGTACTTC.

The CDR3 DNA is TGCAGCGTTGAAGGCCCCCCCGTTACACAGGGTTTGAACACTGAAGCTTTCTTT. As protein: CSVEGPPVTQGLNTEAFF. This chain uses TRBV29-1 with TRBJ1-1; D is perhaps TRBD1 (6 bases). The germline V gene has CDR1 SQVTM and CDR2 ANQGSEA. CDR3 length equals 18 residues. V lost 1 base to trimming and J lost 0 bases, with 21 bases between them.

This clonotype has a count of ten or more. This chain connects TRBV7-2 to TRBJ2-1; 10 nucleotides agree with TRBD2. Germline trimming cut 6 bases from V and 7 bases from J; bases unmatched to any gene: 12. The CDR3 is 16 amino acids. Looked up from germline, CDR1 is SGHTA and CDR2 is FQGNSA. This chain's CDR3 is CASRPIAGGGYNEQFF. DNA of the CDR3: TGTGCCAGCAGACCTATAGCGGGGGGAGGGTATAATGAGCAGTTCTTC.

This chain links TRBV2 with TRBJ2-1; TRBD1 matches 9 bases. V was clipped by 6 bases and J by 2 bases; unmatched bases: 5. This CDR3 is 15 amino acids long. Germline-derived CDR1 and CDR2 are SNHLY and FYNNEI. CDR3 DNA: TGTGCCAGCAGGCTTACAGGGGGCCCCTACAATGAGCAGTTCTTC. Protein: CASRLTGGPYNEQFF. Full variable domain (remainder filled in from reference TRBV2 and TRBJ2-1): EPEVTQTPSHQVTQMGQEVILRCVPISNHLYFYWYRQILGQKVEFLVSFYNNEISEKSEIFDDQFSVERPDGSNFTLKIRSTKLEDSAMYFCASRLTGGPYNEQFFGPGTRLTVL.

The table lists this clonotype with a few counts. The chain uses TRBV6-2 or TRBV6-3 and TRBJ2-1; possibly TRBD2 for D (5 bases). Per the germline V gene, CDR1 is MNHEY and CDR2 is SVGEGT. The CDR3 totals 14 residues. Trimming took off 3 bases at V and 4 bases at J, with 10 bases between the two ends. CDR3 loop: CASSYYGVYNEQFF. The CDR3 bases are TGTGCCAGCAGTTATTACGGGGTATACAATGAGCAGTTCTTC.

This clonotype turned up a few times. The rearrangement links TRBV6-6 to TRBJ1-2; D gene uncertain. CDR1 and CDR2 (germline): MNHNY, SVGAGI (reference sequence). CDR3 length: 13 residues. V shed 6 bases and J shed 0 bases, with 8 bases lying between them. CDR3: CASRRTANYGYTF. CDR3 DNA: TGTGCCAGCAGAAGGACGGCTAACTATGGCTACACCTTC.

In this sample, this clonotype turned up many times. The rearrangement uses TRBV10-3 and TRBJ2-7; D gene ambiguous. Looked up from germline, CDR1 is ENHRY and CDR2 is SYGVKD. The CDR3 is made up of 12 amino acids. V was shortened by 0 bases and J by 1 base, with 1 base between the two germline ends. Written as DNA, the CDR3 is TGTGCCATCAGTGAGTCGTCCTACGAGCAGTACTTC. As protein: CAISESSYEQYF.